Listed here are 25 T cell receptor beta chains from one sample, sequenced in a study of beta chain features in type 1 diabetes. Points from the study as a whole: Moderate yet significant TCRB CDR3 shortening was seen in Type 1 diabetes patients in all four CD4+ subsets.

No antigen has been identified for these receptors. Sequencing targeted expressed TCRB transcripts, as all isolated RNA had been reverse transcribed. Profiled with immunoSEQ multiplex PCR; TCRdb holds only in-frame clones, not every one. In the table there are around 250,000 clones, about a fifth of which are singletons. The source material was naive CD4+ T cells from blood. The receptor set was obtained from a woman in her 40s with type 1 diabetes.

This clone has only a few counts. CDR3 sequence: CAWSPGQAEKLFF. Written as DNA, the CDR3 is TGTGCCTGGAGTCCAGGACAGGCTGAAAAACTGTTTTTT. This chain links TRBV30 with TRBJ1-4; 7 nucleotides agree with TRBD1. The CDR3 is made up of 13 amino acids. J lost 7 bases, V lost 2 bases, and 4 bases had no gene match. Germline V gives CDR1 GTSNPN, CDR2 SVGIG (reference sequence).

The V and J genes are TRBV25-1 and TRBJ1-2; TRBD1 aligns across 9 bases. V gave up 6 bases and J gave up 4 bases; unmatched junction bases: 12. The CDR3 extends over 16 amino acids. Germline lookup yields CDR1 MGHDK and CDR2 SYGVNS. CDR3 nucleotide sequence: TGTGCCAGCAGCCCGCTAGGGGACAGGGAGCCCTATGGCTACACCTTC. Its protein is CASSPLGDREPYGYTF.

The rearrangement links TRBV7-2 to TRBJ2-1, with D possibly TRBD2 on 5 matching bases. With 3 bases removed from V and 9 bases from J, the gap between germline ends came to 12 bases. The germline V gene has CDR1 SGHTA and CDR2 FQGNSA. This CDR3 is 13 amino acids long. In DNA, the CDR3 is TGTGCCAGCAGCTTGCAGGTAGGAGGTGAGCAGTTCTTC. Protein sequence: CASSLQVGGEQFF.

The chain couples TRBV5-1 to TRBJ2-3, with D possibly TRBD2 on 5 matching bases. The CDR3 has 13 amino acids. From germline, CDR1 is SGHRS and CDR2 YFSETQ. Between the trimmed V and J ends, which lost 4 bases and 7 bases, there was a span of 13 bases. In DNA, the CDR3 is TGCGCCAGCAGCGAGCGGCCAGGATATACGCAGTATTTT. Its protein is CASSERPGYTQYF.

The chain has TRBV14 and TRBJ1-1; no clear D gene. This CDR3 is 12 amino acids long. V dropped 7 bases and J dropped 11 bases, with 17 bases sitting between them. From germline, CDR1 is SGHDN and CDR2 FVKESK. CDR3 protein: CASTFGSAGAFF. In DNA form, the CDR3 reads TGTGCCAGCACATTCGGATCCGCCGGGGCTTTCTTT.

This clone was seen a handful of times. The CDR3 region has the DNA TGTGCCAGCAGCCCGACACCGAACTATGGCTACACCTTC. This encodes CASSPTPNYGYTF. The chain employs TRBV28 and TRBJ1-2; the D is unclear. V was shortened by 6 bases and J by 2 bases, with 10 bases between the two germline ends. The CDR3 covers 13 residues. From germline, CDR1 is MDHEN and CDR2 SYDVKM.

This clone was detected only a few times. CDR3 nucleotide sequence: TGTGCCAGCAGTCTTGGGACAGGGAATCTCTATGGCTACACCTTC. It specifies CASSLGTGNLYGYTF. The V gene is TRBV27, the J gene TRBJ1-2; 9 bases align to TRBD1. The CDR3 is 15 residues long. CDR1 is MNHEY, CDR2 SMNVEV, per germline (reference sequence). The J segment lost 4 bases and the V segment lost 5 bases, leaving 8 bases of the junction unmatched.

This clone turned up a few times. J is TRBJ2-3 and V is TRBV4-3, with 10 nucleotides matching TRBD2. The CDR3 has 16 amino acids. The V and J ends lost 4 bases and 6 bases, in that order; junction bases with no gene match: 10. The V gene's germline CDR1 is LGHNA and CDR2 YSLEER. CDR3 in DNA: TGCGCCAGCAGCCCGGAGGCTAGCGGGGGTGGGGATACGCAGTATTTT. It specifies CASSPEASGGGDTQYF.

The chain links TRBV28 to TRBJ2-7; TRBD2 is a possible D gene (6 bases). Trimming pared 7 bases from V and 4 bases from J, leaving 20 bases between. The CDR3 loop spans 15 amino acids. CDR1 and CDR2 (germline): MDHEN, SYDVKM. The CDR3 DNA follows: TGTGCCAGCAAAGTCCCGGGACTCCTCTATTACGAGCAGTACTTC. Translating gives CASKVPGLLYYEQYF.

The chain uses TRBV29-1 and TRBJ1-5, with D unresolved. CDR1 and CDR2 from the germline V gene are SQVTM and ANQGSEA. The CDR3 length is 14 residues. Trimming left V 7 bases short and J 2 bases short, with 15 bases between. The DNA for the CDR3 is TGCAGCGCTTCTAGCGGGGTACGCAATCAGCCCCAGCATTTT. As protein: CSASSGVRNQPQHF.

The chain uses TRBV6-6 and TRBJ2-1; D may be TRBD1 (5 bases). Germline CDR1 MNHNY, CDR2 SVGAGI (reference sequence). Trimming left V 3 bases short and J 12 bases short, with 12 bases between. CDR3 length equals 12 residues. The CDR3: CASSYGAPGQFF. DNA for the CDR3: TGTGCCAGCAGTTATGGGGCGCCCGGGCAGTTCTTC.

This clone was detected only a few times. The chain recombines TRBV7-3 with TRBJ2-3; TRBD1 is a possible D gene (5 bases). The CDR3 spans 13 residues. The germline V and J ends were trimmed by 5 bases and 2 bases, with 8 bases remaining between them. Germline V gene data show CDR1 as SGHTA and CDR2 as FQGTGA. CDR3 amino acids: CASSEQVTDTQYF. The CDR3, as DNA: TGTGCCAGCAGCGAACAGGTCACAGATACGCAGTATTTT.

This clone turned up a few times. The chain couples TRBV5-6 to TRBJ1-1; D is unclear. Germline lookup yields CDR1 SGHDT and CDR2 YYEEEE. V was trimmed by 1 base and J by 4 bases, leaving 5 bases between them. The CDR3 has 12 amino acids. CDR3 residues: CASSLWSTEAFF. CDR3 nucleotide sequence: TGTGCCAGCAGCTTGTGGAGCACTGAAGCTTTCTTT.

This chain connects TRBV28 to TRBJ1-2; D is unclear. Trimming left V 2 bases short and J 7 bases short, with 5 bases between. The CDR3 is 11 amino acids. Germline V gene data show CDR1 as MDHEN and CDR2 as SYDVKM. The CDR3 DNA sequence: TGTGCCAGCAGTTTACGAGGTGGCTACACCTTC. Translating gives CASSLRGGYTF.

The sample holds a few counts of this clone. The rearrangement uses TRBV28 and TRBJ2-3, with 9 bases that match TRBD2. V was pared by 9 bases and J by 0 bases, with 16 bases of the junction left unmatched. The germline CDR1 and CDR2 sequences are MDHEN and SYDVKM. The CDR3 consists of 18 residues. CDR3 sequence reads: CASYSRGRASPSTDTQYF. The DNA for the CDR3 is TGTGCCAGTTATTCTCGCGGGAGGGCGTCTCCTAGCACAGATACGCAGTATTTT.

CDR3: CARRGRIYGYTF. The CDR3 DNA follows: TGTGCCCGTAGGGGGCGGATCTATGGCTACACCTTC. J is TRBJ1-2 and V is TRBV30; 7 bases match TRBD1. CDR3 length equals 12 residues. The germline gives CDR1 GTSNPN, CDR2 SVGIG (reference sequence). V lost 8 bases to trimming and J lost 4 bases; unmatched junction nucleotides: 7.

The sample holds a few counts of this clone. The rearrangement joins TRBV5-1 to TRBJ1-1; a possible D gene is TRBD1 (5 bases). CDR1 SGHRS and CDR2 YFSETQ come from the germline V gene. The CDR3 length is 15 residues. Trimming took off 0 bases at V and 3 bases at J, with 12 bases between the two ends. CDR3 DNA: TGCGCCAGCAGCTTGGCCGACAGATCACACACTGAAGCTTTCTTT. Encoded protein: CASSLADRSHTEAFF.

This clone showed up just a few times. This rearrangement joins TRBV19 to TRBJ1-5; D ambiguous. CDR1 LNHDA and CDR2 SQIVND come from the germline V gene (reference sequence). Trimming left V 7 bases short and J 0 bases short, with 10 bases between. The CDR3 spans 14 residues. DNA of the CDR3: TGTGCCAGTAAAACAGATAATAGCAATCAGCCCCAGCATTTT. Its protein product is CASKTDNSNQPQHF.

The chain carries TRBV29-1 and TRBJ1-2; TRBD1 might be the D (6 bases). Germline V lookup: CDR1 SQVTM, CDR2 ANQGSEA. V was pared by 4 bases and J by 4 bases, with 16 bases between. The CDR3 contains 14 residues. In nucleotides, the CDR3 is TGCAGCGTTGCCCCTTTAGGGGGGGGCTATGGCTACACCTTC. Its protein is CSVAPLGGGYGYTF.

This clone was observed a handful of times. The J gene is TRBJ1-2, the V gene TRBV25-1, with 8 positions matching TRBD1. The CDR3 spans 15 residues. Germline lookup yields CDR1 MGHDK and CDR2 SYGVNS. The V and J ends lost 10 bases and 8 bases, in that order; junction bases with no gene match: 18. CDR3 region: CATERTGTGAGGYTF. The CDR3 region has the DNA TGTGCCACCGAACGGACCGGGACAGGAGCCGGAGGCTACACCTTC.

CDR3 DNA: TGTGCCAGCAGCGGAACACTAGCGCACTCCTACAATGAGCAGTTCTTC. This sequence encodes CASSGTLAHSYNEQFF. V and J are TRBV7-3 and TRBJ2-1; 7 bases line up with TRBD2. CDR1 and CDR2 from the germline V gene are SGHTA and FQGTGA. The CDR3 contains 16 residues. V dropped 5 bases and J dropped 0; count of bases not matched to a gene: 7.

The rearrangement joins TRBV2 to TRBJ2-7; 9 bases match TRBD1. CDR3 size: 14 residues. V lost 10 bases to trimming and J lost 1 base; unmatched junction nucleotides: 8. Germline CDR1 is SNHLY and CDR2 is FYNNEI. CDR3 sequence: CATHPGTGSYEQYF. As DNA, the CDR3 is TGTGCCACCCATCCCGGGACAGGGTCCTACGAGCAGTACTTC. Using reference TRBV2 and TRBJ2-7 for the parts outside the CDR3, the full variable domain is EPEVTQTPSHQVTQMGQEVILRCVPISNHLYFYWYRQILGQKVEFLVSFYNNEISEKSEIFDDQFSVERPDGSNFTLKIRSTKLEDSAMYFCATHPGTGSYEQYFGPGTRLTVT.

In this sample, this clone turned up a few times. This chain uses TRBV5-1 with TRBJ2-1, with 9 bases identical to TRBD1. V was pared by 7 bases and J by 5 bases, with 7 bases of the junction left unmatched. Germline loops: CDR1 SGHRS, CDR2 YFSETQ. The CDR3 sequence is 14 residues long. The CDR3 is CASGGQGQHNEQFF. The CDR3 nucleotides read TGCGCCAGCGGCGGACAGGGGCAACACAATGAGCAGTTCTTC.

The rearrangement links TRBV9 to TRBJ1-1, with 9 bases matching TRBD1. V was pared by 1 base and J by 3 bases, with 4 bases of the junction left unmatched. Germline lookup yields CDR1 SGDLS and CDR2 YYNGEE. CDR3 length: 15 residues. The CDR3 sequence: CASSVTGGDDTEAFF. The CDR3 DNA follows: TGTGCCAGCAGCGTAACAGGGGGCGACGACACTGAAGCTTTCTTT.

The chain combines TRBV5-4 with TRBJ2-7; D is perhaps TRBD2 (5 bases). The germline V and J ends were trimmed by 3 bases and 1 base, with 8 bases remaining between them. The CDR3 loop spans 13 amino acids. Germline loops: CDR1 SGHNT, CDR2 YYREEE (reference sequence). The CDR3 bases are TGTGCCAGCAGCTCGGGATATTCCTACGAGCAGTACTTC. It codes for CASSSGYSYEQYF.